The 31 T cell receptor beta chains below come from one sample, sequenced in a study of glioma-infiltrating T cells. The iRepertoire nested amplicon-rescue multiplex PCR amplified TCR alpha and beta CDR3s from RNA. Each CDR3 protein gets one entry after TCRdb re-called the multiplex PCR reads with MiXCR. This table has 150,000 to 200,000 distinct CDR3 sequences, around 40% appearing once. Material for sequencing was glioma tissue, nonneoplastic brain tissue, or PBMCs (not recorded which). These receptors all stem from a human donor with low-grade glioma or glioblastoma, undergoing nonglioma brain surgery, or in good health (not recorded which).

The chain has TRBV20-1 and TRBJ2-7, with D tentatively TRBD2 (6 bases). Germline V gene data show CDR1 as DFQATT and CDR2 as SNEGSKA (reference sequence). V dropped 6 bases and J dropped 3 bases, with 21 bases sitting between them. This CDR3 spans 15 amino acids. CDR3 region: CSASTQPGEHYEQYF. CDR3 sequence (DNA): TGCAGTGCCAGCACCCAGCCGGGGGAACACTACGAGCAGTACTTC.

The V call is TRBV20-1, the J call TRBJ2-1; 8 bases map to TRBD1. The CDR3 length is 19 residues. V was clipped by 1 base and J by 3 bases; unmatched bases: 17. Germline lookup yields CDR1 DFQATT and CDR2 SNEGSKA (reference sequence). CDR3: CSARGTRDRSPIDYNEQFF. The CDR3 DNA reads as TGCAGTGCTAGAGGAACCCGGGACAGGAGCCCCATTGACTACAATGAGCAGTTCTTC.

As concerns this clonotype: This may be a read error, as it is one base from a much larger clone. This chain uses TRBV29-1 with TRBJ2-7, with D maybe TRBD1 (6 bases). CDR1 SQVTM and CDR2 ANQGSEA come from the germline V gene. Trimming took 7 bases from V and 0 from J, leaving 10 bases between them. The CDR3 totals 12 residues. CDR3 sequence: CSATGFSYEQYF. In DNA, the CDR3 is TGCAGCGCAACAGGGTTCTCCTACGAGCAGTACTTC.

This clonotype was detected only a few times. The DNA of the CDR3 is TGTGCCAGCACCTTAACCACGGGATCAACCTACGAGCAGTACTTC. Its protein product is CASTLTTGSTYEQYF. The gene calls are TRBV12-3 or TRBV12-4 and TRBJ2-7; weak D call: TRBD2 (5 bases). The CDR3 totals 15 residues. V lost 7 bases and J lost 2, with 18 bases in between.

Concerning this clonotype: This may stem from a read error, because a much larger clone lies one nucleotide away. This chain joins TRBV7-9 and TRBJ2-1, with D unresolved. The germline V gene has CDR1 SEHNR and CDR2 FQNEAQ (reference sequence). CDR3 length equals 13 residues. This chain's CDR3 is CASSLVQYGEQLF. CDR3 in DNA: TGTGCCAGCAGCTTAGTACAGTACGGTGAGCAGCTCTTC.

This clonotype was observed a few times. This chain uses TRBV20-1 with TRBJ2-7, with 10 positions matching TRBD2. Germline values: CDR1 DFQATT, CDR2 SNEGSKA (reference sequence). This CDR3 is 13 amino acids long. J lost 9 bases, V lost 6 bases, and 11 bases had no gene match. CDR3 sequence reads: CSAPGLAEGVQYF. CDR3 nucleotides: TGCAGTGCCCCCGGACTAGCGGAGGGTGTGCAGTACTTC.

This clonotype was counted many times. The gene calls are TRBV20-1 and TRBJ1-5, with TRBD1 matching over 12 bases. Germline V gives CDR1 DFQATT, CDR2 SNEGSKA (reference sequence). The CDR3 spans 16 residues. V was pared by 0 bases and J by 6 bases, with 6 bases of the junction left unmatched. The CDR3 sequence is CSARDPGQGAAQPQHF. In DNA form, the CDR3 reads TGCAGTGCTAGAGATCCGGGACAGGGGGCCGCTCAGCCCCAGCATTTT.

The table lists this clonotype with a count of one. At one boundary the junction diverges from the germline segment, which might be a read error. The genes are TRBV5-1 and TRBJ2-3; D remains unclear. The CDR3 totals 15 residues. CDR1 and CDR2 (germline): SGHRS, YFSETQ. The CDR3 DNA reads TGCGCCAGCATCTTGGATGCAGGCCGCACAGATACGCAGTATTTT. Encoded protein: CASILDAGRTDTQYF. Based on the CDR3 plus reference TRBV5-1 and TRBJ2-3, the full variable domain is KAGVTQTPRYLIKTRGQQVTLSCSPISGHRSVSWYQQTPGQGLQFLFEYFSETQRNKGNFPGRFSGRQFSNSRSEMNVSTLELGDSALYLCASILDAGRTDTQYFGPGTRLTVL.

The V gene is TRBV2, the J gene TRBJ2-7, with D possibly TRBD1 on 5 matching bases. This CDR3 has 12 residues. Germline values: CDR1 SNHLY, CDR2 FYNNEI. Between the trimmed V and J ends, which lost 11 bases and 5 bases, there was a span of 16 bases. The CDR3 bases are TGTGCCGGAAGACAGACACTTGACGAGCAGTACTTC. This encodes CAGRQTLDEQYF.

Comments on this clonotype: A much larger clone differs by one base, so this may be a read error. The CDR3 sequence is CASRRKGGRTVGEVFF. Written as DNA, the CDR3 is TGTGCCAGCAGGAGAAAGGGGGGGAGGACGGTCGGGGAGGTGTTTTTT. This chain connects TRBV6-1 to TRBJ2-2, with D perhaps matching TRBD2 (7 bases). CDR1 MNHNS and CDR2 SASEGT come from the germline V gene. This CDR3 is built from 16 residues.

Note on this clonotype: Being one base from a much bigger clone, this may be a read error. The chain is built from TRBV2 and TRBJ1-3; D uncertain. CDR1 SNHLY and CDR2 FYNNEI come from the germline V gene. The CDR3 is made up of 12 amino acids. V dropped 4 bases and J dropped 9 bases, with 10 bases sitting between them. The CDR3 loop is CASSVGSGTIYF. CDR3 DNA sequence: TGTGCCAGCAGTGTGGGGTCGGGCACCATATATTTT.

Comment on this clonotype: This may be a read error: a much more frequent sequence differs by one nucleotide. The chain uses TRBV27 and TRBJ2-5; D gene uncertain. The CDR3 totals 14 residues. The V gene's germline CDR1 is MNHEY and CDR2 SMNVEV (reference sequence). The CDR3 DNA follows: TGTACCAGCAGTCCCTTTACCAGCGTAGAGACCCAGTACTTC. This gives the protein CTSSPFTSVETQYF.

This clonotype was observed a handful of times. A much larger clone differs by one base, so this may be a read error. The CDR3, as DNA: TGCAATGCTAGAGGCTGGGTAGAATACGAGCAGTACTTC. It yields the protein CNARGWVEYEQYF. V is TRBV20-1 and J is TRBJ2-7; D gene unclear. CDR3 length: 13 residues. Germline lookup yields CDR1 DFQATT and CDR2 SNEGSKA (reference sequence).

Ten or more counts support this clonotype. The chain combines TRBV15 with TRBJ2-1; D gene uncertain. The CDR3 extends over 12 amino acids. In germline, CDR1 is LNHNV, CDR2 YYDKDF (reference sequence). V was trimmed by 9 bases and J by 2 bases, leaving 8 bases between them. CDR3 DNA: TGTGCCACACTTCCTCCCTACAATGAGCAGTTCTTC. This gives the protein CATLPPYNEQFF. Complete variable domain (other parts from reference TRBV15 and TRBJ2-1): DAMVIQNPRYQVTQFGKPVTLSCSQTLNHNVMYWYQQKSSQAPKLLFHYYDKDFNNEADTPDNFQSRRPNTSFCFLDIRSPGLGDTAMYLCATLPPYNEQFFGPGTRLTVL.

The chain links TRBV29-1 to TRBJ2-1; 13 positions agree with TRBD2. The CDR3 length is 14 residues. Trimming took 8 bases from V and 4 from J; bases not matched to a gene: 5. In germline, CDR1 is SQVTM, CDR2 ANQGSEA. CDR3 loop: CSSGLAGVYNEQFF. The CDR3 coding sequence is TGCAGCTCCGGACTAGCGGGGGTTTACAATGAGCAGTTCTTC.

At least ten counts were recorded for this clonotype. The chain joins TRBV4-1 to TRBJ2-3, with 7 bases that match TRBD2. CDR3 length: 15 residues. Germline assignment: CDR1 MGHRA and CDR2 YSYEKL. V was pared by 2 bases and J by 5 bases, with 7 bases of the junction left unmatched. CDR3 bases: TGCGCCAGCAGCCAACGCGGGAGTTTTGGAGATACGCAGTATTTT. Its translation: CASSQRGSFGDTQYF.

This clonotype was recorded many times. This chain links TRBV20-1 with TRBJ1-1, with D tentatively TRBD1 (5 bases). The CDR3 consists of 13 residues. Germline V gene sequence: CDR1 DFQATT, CDR2 SNEGSKA (reference sequence). Trimming took off 5 bases at V and 4 bases at J, with 14 bases between the two ends. The CDR3 reads CSAQRGAGTEAFF. The CDR3 bases are TGCAGTGCTCAGAGGGGCGCGGGCACTGAAGCTTTCTTT.

In regard to this clonotype: This may stem from a read error, because a much larger clone lies one nucleotide away. The chain combines TRBV28 with TRBJ2-1; 9 bases are a match to TRBD2. From germline, CDR1 is MDHEN and CDR2 SYDVKM. The CDR3 has 16 residues. This chain's CDR3 is CASSPTSGPSHNEQFF. The CDR3 DNA follows: TGTGCCAGCAGTCCGACTAGCGGACCCTCCCACAATGAGCAGTTCTTC.

This clonotype has only a few counts. The chain uses TRBV19 and TRBJ2-1; D is possibly TRBD2 (6 bases). The CDR3 covers 14 residues. CDR1 is LNHDA, CDR2 SQIVND, per germline (reference sequence). Trimming shortened V by 3 bases and J by 6 bases, and 12 bases separated the two germline ends. The CDR3 DNA follows: TGTGCCAGTAGTATGGATGGAGGGTTCAATGAGCAGTTCTTC. Its protein product is CASSMDGGFNEQFF.

This clonotype has just a few counts. The rearrangement uses TRBV19 and TRBJ2-4; D possibly corresponds to TRBD2 (5 bases). This CDR3 comprises 14 residues. V shed 5 bases and J shed 13 bases, with 21 bases lying between them. Germline CDR1 reads LNHDA; CDR2 reads SQIVND (reference sequence). In DNA form, the CDR3 reads TGTGCCAGTAGTTTTCGATTCGACGTTGGGGAGCAGTACTTC. Translation: CASSFRFDVGEQYF.

In its sample, this clonotype was seen many times. This chain links TRBV20-1 with TRBJ1-1, with D unresolved. CDR1 is DFQATT and CDR2 is SNEGSKA in the germline V gene (reference sequence). Trimming left V 3 bases short and J 6 bases short, with 17 bases between. This CDR3 has 14 amino acids. DNA for the CDR3: TGCAGTGCTAGTGGATCTATACGTGCCCCTGAAGCTTTCTTT. Protein product: CSASGSIRAPEAFF.

For this clonotype: A much larger clone lies a single base off, so this may be a read error. The chain has TRBV28 and TRBJ1-2; TRBD1 is a possible D gene (6 bases). There are 16 residues in the CDR3. Germline CDR1 is MDHEN and CDR2 is SYDVKM. V gave up 3 bases and J gave up 9 bases, with 23 bases separating them. The DNA of the CDR3 is TGTGCCAGCAGTTTGTTTTATCGGGGGGGGGCTGGACGCTACACCTTC. It translates to CASSLFYRGGAGRYTF.

The sample holds a few counts of this clonotype. J is TRBJ1-4 and V is TRBV14; no reliable D call. Germline V gene sequence: CDR1 SGHDN, CDR2 FVKESK. Trimming took off 0 bases at V and 3 bases at J, with 8 bases between the two ends. The CDR3 runs 15 residues. Here the CDR3 DNA reads TGTGCCAGCAGCCAAGAAGGCGGGTCTAATGAAAAACTGTTTTTT. Amino acid sequence: CASSQEGGSNEKLFF.

The rearrangement joins TRBV20-1 to TRBJ1-2; 9 bases line up with TRBD1. Trimming cost V 6 bases and J 3 bases; bases outside gene matches: 2. The CDR3 loop spans 12 amino acids. The V gene's germline CDR1 is DFQATT and CDR2 SNEGSKA (reference sequence). DNA of the CDR3: TGCAGTGCAGGGGACAGGGACTATGGCTACACCTTC. Encoded protein: CSAGDRDYGYTF.

This clonotype was found many times. The chain combines TRBV20-1 with TRBJ1-1; TRBD1 matches 7 bases. Germline V gene lookup returns CDR1 DFQATT and CDR2 SNEGSKA (reference sequence). The CDR3 contains 12 residues. With 6 bases clipped from V and 1 base from J, the junction kept 2 bases outside the gene matches. CDR3 amino acids: CSARTGNTEAFF. In nucleotides, the CDR3 is TGCAGTGCGAGGACAGGGAACACTGAAGCTTTCTTT.

This clonotype was recorded many times. The V and J genes are TRBV29-1 and TRBJ2-1; D gene uncertain. Between the trimmed V and J ends, which lost 7 bases and 1 base, there was a span of 8 bases. The CDR3 contains 12 residues. Germline-derived CDR1 and CDR2 are SQVTM and ANQGSEA. CDR3 in DNA: TGCAGCGCGGACGGTTCCTACAATGAGCAGTTCTTC. This codes for CSADGSYNEQFF.

The chain combines TRBV19 with TRBJ2-7; TRBD2 aligns across 8 bases. Losses at the gene ends were 10 bases for V and 6 bases for J; bases not matched to a gene: 14. The CDR3 extends over 14 amino acids. Germline V CDR1 and CDR2: LNHDA, SQIVND (reference sequence). The CDR3 is CAITSGTSHAEQYF. Here the CDR3 DNA reads TGTGCCATTACCTCCGGGACTAGTCACGCCGAGCAGTACTTC.

J is TRBJ1-2 and V is TRBV27; the D gene is possibly TRBD1 (5 bases). CDR3 length: 13 residues. CDR1 MNHEY and CDR2 SMNVEV come from the germline V gene (reference sequence). Trimming pared 8 bases from V and 10 bases from J, leaving 20 bases between. This CDR3 is CASRTSGSYNYTF. CDR3 coding DNA: TGTGCCAGCCGCACATCAGGGAGCTATAACTACACCTTC.

This clonotype was counted only a few times. The chain joins TRBV4-2 to TRBJ2-1; TRBD1 matches 9 bases. With 3 bases clipped from V and 8 bases from J, the junction kept 2 bases outside the gene matches. Per the germline V gene, CDR1 is LGHNA and CDR2 is YNFKEQ. This CDR3 has 13 amino acids. Here the CDR3 DNA reads TGTGCCAGCAGCCAGGACAGGGGAGATGAGCAGTTCTTC. This gives the protein CASSQDRGDEQFF.

This clonotype was recorded many times. This chain links TRBV20-1 with TRBJ2-3; maybe TRBD2 (6 bases). Trimming removed 0 bases from V and 2 bases from J, with 18 bases in between. Looked up from germline, CDR1 is DFQATT and CDR2 is SNEGSKA (reference sequence). The CDR3 sequence is 17 residues long. The CDR3 DNA follows: TGCAGTGCTAGAGATCAGCCTAGCGCCGCGTACACAGATACGCAGTATTTT. Protein sequence: CSARDQPSAAYTDTQYF.

Points on this clonotype: An end of the junction does not agree with germline; a read error may underlie this. The V call is TRBV2, the J call TRBJ1-6, with a tentative D call TRBD1 (5 bases). This CDR3 comprises 15 residues. Germline CDR1 reads SNHLY; CDR2 reads FYNNEI. In DNA form, the CDR3 reads TGTGCCAGCAGTGAAGAAGCGGCCGGACATTCACACCTCCACTTT. This encodes CASSEEAAGHSHLHF.